This T cell receptor beta chain is drawn from a study of T-cell memory formation after mild COVID-19. MiXCR, applied by TCRdb to the 5' RACE reads, yields one record per CDR3 protein. The data show some 150,000 distinct CDR3 sequences, with 15% to 20% seen just once and around 2.5% held by the top ten. Germline V lookup: CDR1 KGHDR, CDR2 SFDVKD. The CDR3 has 15 amino acids. V lost 10 bases to trimming and J lost 0 bases; unmatched junction nucleotides: 6. Sequences were obtained from PBMCs or a T cell subset sorted from them (not recorded which). J is TRBJ2-2 and V is TRBV24-1; TRBD1 matches at 8 bases. The TCR sequence derives from an adult woman who had mild COVID-19 (a few samples of this study predate the infection). Cell type and time point are not known. CDR3 in DNA: TGTGCCACGAGAGGGACAGGCACGAACACCGGGGAGCTGTTTTTT. Its translation: CATRGTGTNTGELFF.